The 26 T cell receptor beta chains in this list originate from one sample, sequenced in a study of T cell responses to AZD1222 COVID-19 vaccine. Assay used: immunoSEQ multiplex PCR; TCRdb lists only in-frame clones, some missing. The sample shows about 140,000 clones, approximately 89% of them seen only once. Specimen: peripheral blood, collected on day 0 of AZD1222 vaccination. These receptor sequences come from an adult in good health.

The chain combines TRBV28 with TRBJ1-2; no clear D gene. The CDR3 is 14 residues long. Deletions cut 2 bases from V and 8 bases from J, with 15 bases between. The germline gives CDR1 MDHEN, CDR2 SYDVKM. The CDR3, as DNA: TGTGCCAGCAGTTTAGAAAGGGCACTAAGGGGCTACACCTTC. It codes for CASSLERALRGYTF.

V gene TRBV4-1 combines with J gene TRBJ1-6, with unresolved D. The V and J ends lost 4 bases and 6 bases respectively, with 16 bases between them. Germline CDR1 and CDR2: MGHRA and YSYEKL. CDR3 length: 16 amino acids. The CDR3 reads CASSLSLGQTNSPLHF. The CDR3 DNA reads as TGCGCCAGCAGCCTCTCACTTGGGCAGACTAATTCACCCCTCCACTTT.

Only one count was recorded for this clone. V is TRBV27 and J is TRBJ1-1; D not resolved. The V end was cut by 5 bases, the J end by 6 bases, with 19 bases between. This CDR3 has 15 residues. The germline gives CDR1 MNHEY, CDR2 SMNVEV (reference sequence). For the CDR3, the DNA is TGTGCCAGCAGTCCCCTCATCGGGAGAAGCTCTGAAGCTTTCTTT. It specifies CASSPLIGRSSEAFF.

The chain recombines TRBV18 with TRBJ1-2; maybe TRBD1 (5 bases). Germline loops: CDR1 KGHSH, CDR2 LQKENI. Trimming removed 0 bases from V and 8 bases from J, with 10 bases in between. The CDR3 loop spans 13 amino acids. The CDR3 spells CASSPPGRDGYTF. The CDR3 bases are TGTGCCAGCTCACCACCGGGCAGGGACGGCTACACCTTC.

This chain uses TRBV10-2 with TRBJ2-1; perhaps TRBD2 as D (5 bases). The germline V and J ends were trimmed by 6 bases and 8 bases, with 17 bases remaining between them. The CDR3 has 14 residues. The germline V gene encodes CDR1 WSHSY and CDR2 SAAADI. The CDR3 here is CASSVRAGLDEQFF. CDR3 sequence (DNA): TGCGCCAGCAGCGTCCGCGCGGGTCTTGATGAGCAGTTCTTC.

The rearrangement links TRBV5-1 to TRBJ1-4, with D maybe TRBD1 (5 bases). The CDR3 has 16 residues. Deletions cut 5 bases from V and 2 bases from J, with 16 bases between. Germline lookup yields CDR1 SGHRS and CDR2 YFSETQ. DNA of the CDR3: TGCGCCAGCAGTGCAGTCGAGGAGGGGACTAATGAAAAACTGTTTTTT. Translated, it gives CASSAVEEGTNEKLFF.

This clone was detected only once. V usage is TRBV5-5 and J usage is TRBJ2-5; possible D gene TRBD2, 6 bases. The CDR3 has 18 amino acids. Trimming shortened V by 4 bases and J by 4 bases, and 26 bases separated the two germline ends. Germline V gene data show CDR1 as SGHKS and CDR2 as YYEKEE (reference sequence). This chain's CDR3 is CASSHPPGLVMGRETQYF. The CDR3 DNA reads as TGTGCCAGCAGCCACCCTCCGGGACTGGTCATGGGTCGAGAGACCCAGTACTTC.

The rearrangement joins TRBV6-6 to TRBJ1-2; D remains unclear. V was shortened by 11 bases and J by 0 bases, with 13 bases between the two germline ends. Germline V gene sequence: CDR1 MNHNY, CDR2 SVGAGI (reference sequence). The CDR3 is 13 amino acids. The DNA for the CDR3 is TGTGCCTCGGCCCAGCACCCTAACTATGGCTACACCTTC. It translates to CASAQHPNYGYTF.

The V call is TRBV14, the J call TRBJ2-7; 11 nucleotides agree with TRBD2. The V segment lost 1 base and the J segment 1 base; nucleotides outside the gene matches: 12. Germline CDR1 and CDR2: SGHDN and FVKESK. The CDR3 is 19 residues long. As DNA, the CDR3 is TGTGCCAGCAGCCAAGTGTTCAGGACTAGCGGGCCCAGATCCTACGAGCAGTACTTC. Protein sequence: CASSQVFRTSGPRSYEQYF.

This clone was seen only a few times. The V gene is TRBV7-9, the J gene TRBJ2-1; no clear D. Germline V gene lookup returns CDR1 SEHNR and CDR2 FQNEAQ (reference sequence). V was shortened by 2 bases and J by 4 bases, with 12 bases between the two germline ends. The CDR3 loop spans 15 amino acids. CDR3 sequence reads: CASSLRAELYNEQFF. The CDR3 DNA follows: TGTGCCAGCAGCTTAAGGGCGGAGCTGTACAATGAGCAGTTCTTC.

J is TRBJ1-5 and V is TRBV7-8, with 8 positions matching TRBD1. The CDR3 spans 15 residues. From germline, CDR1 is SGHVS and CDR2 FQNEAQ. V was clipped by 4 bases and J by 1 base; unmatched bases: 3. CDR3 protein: CASSSDRGSNQPQHF. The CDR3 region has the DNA TGTGCCAGCAGCTCAGACAGGGGAAGCAATCAGCCCCAGCATTTT.

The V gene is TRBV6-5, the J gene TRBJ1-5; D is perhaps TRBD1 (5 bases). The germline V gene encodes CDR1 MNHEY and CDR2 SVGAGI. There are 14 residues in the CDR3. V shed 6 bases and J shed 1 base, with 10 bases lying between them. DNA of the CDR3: TGTGCCAGCAGCCTCGGGGACAGCAATCAGCCCCAGCATTTT. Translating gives CASSLGDSNQPQHF.

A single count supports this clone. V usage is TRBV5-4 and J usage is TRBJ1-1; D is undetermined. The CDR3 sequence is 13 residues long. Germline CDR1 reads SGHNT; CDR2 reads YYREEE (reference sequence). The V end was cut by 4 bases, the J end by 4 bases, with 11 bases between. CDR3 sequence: CASSLGPGTEAFF. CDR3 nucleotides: TGTGCCAGCAGCCTCGGACCGGGCACTGAAGCTTTCTTT.

CDR3 in DNA: TGTGCCAGCAGCAGGACTAGTGGACAGACCCAGTACTTC. Translation: CASSRTSGQTQYF. The rearrangement joins TRBV11-2 to TRBJ2-5; 7 bases fit TRBD2. CDR1 SGHAT and CDR2 FQNNGV come from the germline V gene. Trimming at V came to 5 bases and at J to 6 bases, leaving 6 bases not matched to a gene. The CDR3 has 13 residues. Complete variable domain (other parts from reference TRBV11-2 and TRBJ2-5): EAGVAQSPRYKIIEKRQSVAFWCNPISGHATLYWYQQILGQGPKLLIQFQNNGVVDDSQLPKDRFSAERLKGVDSTLKIQPAKLEDSAVYLCASSRTSGQTQYFGPGTRLLVL.

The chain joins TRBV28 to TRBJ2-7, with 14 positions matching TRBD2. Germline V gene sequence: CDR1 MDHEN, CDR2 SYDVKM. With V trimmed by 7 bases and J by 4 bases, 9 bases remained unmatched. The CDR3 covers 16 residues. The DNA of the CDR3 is TGTGCCAGCACCCCCCCGGGACTAGCGGGAGAGTACGAGCAGTACTTC. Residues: CASTPPGLAGEYEQYF. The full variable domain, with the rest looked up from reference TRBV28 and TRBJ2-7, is DVKVTQSSRYLVKRTGEKVFLECVQDMDHENMFWYRQDPGLGLRLIYFSYDVKMKEKGDIPEGYSVSREKKERFSLILESASTNQTSMYLCASTPPGLAGEYEQYFGPGTRLTVT.

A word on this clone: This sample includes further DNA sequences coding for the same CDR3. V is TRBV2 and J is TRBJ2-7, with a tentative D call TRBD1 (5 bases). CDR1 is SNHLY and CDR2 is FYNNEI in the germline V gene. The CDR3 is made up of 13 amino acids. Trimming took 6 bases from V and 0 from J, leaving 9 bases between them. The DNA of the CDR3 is TGTGCCAGCAGGGACACCTCCTCCTACGAGCAGTACTTC. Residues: CASRDTSSYEQYF.

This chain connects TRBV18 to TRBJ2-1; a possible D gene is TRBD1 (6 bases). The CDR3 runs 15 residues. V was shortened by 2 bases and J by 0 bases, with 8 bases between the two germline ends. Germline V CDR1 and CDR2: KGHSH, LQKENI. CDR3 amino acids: CASSPNRASYNEQFF. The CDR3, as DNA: TGTGCCAGCTCACCAAACAGGGCCTCCTACAATGAGCAGTTCTTC.

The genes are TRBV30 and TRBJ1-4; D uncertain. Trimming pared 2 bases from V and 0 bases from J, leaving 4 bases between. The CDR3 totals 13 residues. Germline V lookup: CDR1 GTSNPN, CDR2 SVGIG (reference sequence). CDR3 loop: CAWSIATNEKLFF. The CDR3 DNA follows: TGTGCCTGGAGTATTGCAACTAATGAAAAACTGTTTTTT. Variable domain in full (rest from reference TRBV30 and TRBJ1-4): SQTIHQWPATLVQPVGSPLSLECTVEGTSNPNLYWYRQAAGRGLQLLFYSVGIGQISSEVPQNLSASRPQDRQFILSSKKLLLSDSGFYLCAWSIATNEKLFFGSGTQLSVL.

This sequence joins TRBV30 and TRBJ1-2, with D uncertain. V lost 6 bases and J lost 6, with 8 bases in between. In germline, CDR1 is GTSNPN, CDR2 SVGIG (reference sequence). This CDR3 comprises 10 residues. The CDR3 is CACDMNGYTF. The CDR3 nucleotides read TGTGCCTGCGACATGAATGGCTACACCTTC.

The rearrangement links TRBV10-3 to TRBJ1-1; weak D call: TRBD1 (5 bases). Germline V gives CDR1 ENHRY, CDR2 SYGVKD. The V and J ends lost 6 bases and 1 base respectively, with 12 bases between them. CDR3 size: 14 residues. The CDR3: CAISPREGNTEAFF. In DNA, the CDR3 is TGTGCCATCAGCCCCAGGGAAGGGAACACTGAAGCTTTCTTT.

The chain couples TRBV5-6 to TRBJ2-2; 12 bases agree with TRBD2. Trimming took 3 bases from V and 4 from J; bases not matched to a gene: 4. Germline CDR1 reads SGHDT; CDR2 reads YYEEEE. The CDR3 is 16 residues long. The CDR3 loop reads CASSSRTSGVTGELFF. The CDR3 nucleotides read TGTGCCAGCAGCTCCAGGACTAGCGGGGTCACCGGGGAGCTGTTTTTT.

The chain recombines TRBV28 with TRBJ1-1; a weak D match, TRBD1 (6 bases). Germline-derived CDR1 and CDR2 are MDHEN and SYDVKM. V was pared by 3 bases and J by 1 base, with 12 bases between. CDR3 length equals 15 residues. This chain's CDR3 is CASSLGGRENTEAFF. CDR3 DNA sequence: TGTGCCAGCAGTTTGGGGGGGCGGGAGAACACTGAAGCTTTCTTT.

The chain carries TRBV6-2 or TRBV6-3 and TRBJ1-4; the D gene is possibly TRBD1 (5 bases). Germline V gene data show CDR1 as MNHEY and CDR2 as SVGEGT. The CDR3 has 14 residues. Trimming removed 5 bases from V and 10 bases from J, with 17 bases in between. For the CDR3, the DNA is TGTGCCAGCAGTCACGACAGAGCGTCGGGAAAACTGTTTTTT. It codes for CASSHDRASGKLFF.

The CDR3 reads CASSLFMGQQETQYF. CDR3 sequence (DNA): TGTGCCAGCAGCTTATTCATGGGACAGCAAGAGACCCAGTACTTC. The J gene is TRBJ2-5, the V gene TRBV7-9; 7 bases match TRBD1. The CDR3 covers 15 residues. The J segment lost 2 bases and the V segment lost 2 bases, leaving 5 bases of the junction unmatched. CDR1 is SEHNR and CDR2 is FQNEAQ in the germline V gene (reference sequence).

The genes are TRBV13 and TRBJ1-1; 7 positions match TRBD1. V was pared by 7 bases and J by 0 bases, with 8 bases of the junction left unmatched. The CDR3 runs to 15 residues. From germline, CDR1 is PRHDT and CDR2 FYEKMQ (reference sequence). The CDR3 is CASNPNRGMNTEAFF. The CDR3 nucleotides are TGTGCCAGCAACCCCAACAGGGGTATGAACACTGAAGCTTTCTTT.

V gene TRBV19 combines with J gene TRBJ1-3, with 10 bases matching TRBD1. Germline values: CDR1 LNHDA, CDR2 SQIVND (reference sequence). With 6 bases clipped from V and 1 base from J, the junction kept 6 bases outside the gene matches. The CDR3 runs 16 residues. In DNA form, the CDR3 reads TGTGCCAGTAGACTGGGACAGGGGTTTTCTGGAAACACCATATATTTT. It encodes CASRLGQGFSGNTIYF.